The 21 T cell receptor beta chains in this list originate from one sample, sequenced in a study of blood T cell repertoires in COVID-19. Method: immunoSEQ multiplex PCR; TCRdb's copy keeps in-frame clones and lacks some. The sample lists about 440,000 clones; roughly 89% were seen once. The sample taken for sequencing was peripheral blood. The receptor source for this set is a woman in her twenties or thirties with acute or convalescent COVID-19.

The chain combines TRBV5-1 with TRBJ1-3, with D perhaps matching TRBD1 (6 bases). CDR3 length: 16 residues. Germline values: CDR1 SGHRS, CDR2 YFSETQ. Between the trimmed V and J ends, which lost 0 bases and 3 bases, there was a span of 13 bases. CDR3 loop: CASSLVGGQHGNTIYF. Here the CDR3 DNA reads TGCGCCAGCAGCTTGGTCGGAGGACAGCATGGAAACACCATATATTTT.

This clone has a single count. The rearrangement joins TRBV6-1 to TRBJ2-6; D might be TRBD2 (6 bases). Trimming cost V 2 bases and J 4 bases, with 12 bases left between them. The CDR3 is 16 residues long. CDR1 and CDR2 (germline): MNHNS, SASEGT. The CDR3 DNA reads TGTGCCAGCAGTGAATTGGCGGGGTCAGGGGCCAACGTCCTGACTTTC. This gives the protein CASSELAGSGANVLTF.

The chain links TRBV28 to TRBJ1-2, with D tentatively TRBD1 (5 bases). Trimming removed 3 bases from V and 0 bases from J, with 14 bases in between. The CDR3 runs 16 residues. The germline V gene encodes CDR1 MDHEN and CDR2 SYDVKM. Here the CDR3 reads CASSFPGLGANYGYTF. The CDR3 DNA follows: TGTGCCAGCAGTTTCCCAGGGTTGGGTGCTAACTATGGCTACACCTTC.

This clone was found once. The genes are TRBV21-1 and TRBJ1-1. TRBV21-1 is recorded as a pseudogene. The CDR3 is made up of 13 amino acids. The CDR3 DNA follows: TGTGCCACCCTGCGGGGGAAAGGCACTGAAGCTTTCTTT. This sequence encodes CATLRGKGTEAFF.

This chain connects TRBV2 to TRBJ1-2; a weak D match, TRBD1 (5 bases). Germline loops: CDR1 SNHLY, CDR2 FYNNEI. CDR3 length: 14 residues. V was pared by 2 bases and J by 8 bases, with 15 bases between. The CDR3 sequence is CASSERLKGLGYTF. Here the CDR3 DNA reads TGTGCCAGCAGTGAAAGGTTGAAGGGGTTGGGCTACACCTTC.

This rearrangement joins TRBV5-1 to TRBJ1-4, with D possibly matching TRBD1 (5 bases). CDR3 size: 17 residues. Germline CDR1 SGHRS, CDR2 YFSETQ. V was clipped by 0 bases and J by 3 bases, with 15 bases between them. The CDR3 region has the DNA TGCGCCAGCAGCTTGGGAGAGAGGTCAGGGTCTAATGAAAAACTGTTTTTT. Its translation: CASSLGERSGSNEKLFF. Full variable domain (missing parts from reference TRBV5-1 and TRBJ1-4): KAGVTQTPRYLIKTRGQQVTLSCSPISGHRSVSWYQQTPGQGLQFLFEYFSETQRNKGNFPGRFSGRQFSNSRSEMNVSTLELGDSALYLCASSLGERSGSNEKLFFGSGTQLSVL.

The chain couples TRBV7-8 to TRBJ2-2; D gene ambiguous. Deletions cut 0 bases from V and 4 bases from J, with 3 bases between. The CDR3 length is 13 residues. In germline, CDR1 is SGHVS, CDR2 FQNEAQ. DNA for the CDR3: TGTGCCAGCAGCTTAGCTAGCACCGGGGAGCTGTTTTTT. Translation gives CASSLASTGELFF.

The V call is TRBV29-1, the J call TRBJ2-2, with 12 bases identical to TRBD2. The V gene's germline CDR1 is SQVTM and CDR2 ANQGSEA. The CDR3 extends over 16 amino acids. Trimming cost V 4 bases and J 6 bases; bases outside gene matches: 9. The CDR3 reads CSVVASGGAGAGELFF. As DNA, the CDR3 is TGCAGCGTTGTTGCTAGCGGGGGGGCCGGCGCCGGGGAGCTGTTTTTT.

V and J are TRBV11-2 and TRBJ2-7; no firm D call. There are 16 residues in the CDR3. CDR1 is SGHAT and CDR2 is FQNNGV in the germline V gene. V lost 2 bases and J 1 base, leaving 15 bases between the germline ends. Written as DNA, the CDR3 is TGTGCCAGCAGCTTATCAGAAACCCTCCTTTCCTACGAGCAGTACTTC. It specifies CASSLSETLLSYEQYF.

This clone showed up just once. CDR3 DNA sequence: TGTGCCACCAGTGATAACAGGAACACTGAAGCTTTCTTT. It yields the protein CATSDNRNTEAFF. This chain connects TRBV24-1 to TRBJ1-1, with D uncertain. The CDR3 contains 13 residues. Germline assignment: CDR1 KGHDR and CDR2 SFDVKD. V lost 3 bases, J lost 1 base, and 5 bases lay in between.

The chain is built from TRBV2 and TRBJ1-6; tentative D call: TRBD1 (5 bases). Germline CDR1 is SNHLY and CDR2 is FYNNEI. This CDR3 spans 17 amino acids. Trimming pared 1 base from V and 1 base from J, leaving 11 bases between. CDR3 coding DNA: TGTGCCAGCAGTGAAGGGACACCAGGGTCCTATAATTCACCCCTCCACTTT. It codes for CASSEGTPGSYNSPLHF.

The V call is TRBV19, the J call TRBJ2-1; D ambiguous. This CDR3 has 14 amino acids. The germline gives CDR1 LNHDA, CDR2 SQIVND (reference sequence). V was trimmed by 7 bases and J by 0 bases, leaving 10 bases between them. The CDR3 nucleotides read TGTGCCAGTAACCCTAAAAGCTCCTACAATGAGCAGTTCTTC. Translating gives CASNPKSSYNEQFF. The whole variable domain, remainder taken from reference TRBV19 and TRBJ2-1, is DGGITQSPKYLFRKEGQNVTLSCEQNLNHDAMYWYRQDPGQGLRLIYYSQIVNDFQKGDIAEGYSVSREKKESFPLTVTSAQKNPTAFYLCASNPKSSYNEQFFGPGTRLTVL.

The V gene is TRBV10-2, the J gene TRBJ2-3; 11 nucleotides align to TRBD2. From germline, CDR1 is WSHSY and CDR2 SAAADI. This CDR3 spans 21 amino acids. Trimming removed 1 base from V and 1 base from J; junction bases left unmatched: 16. CDR3 residues: CASSEYLAGGDSGERTDTQYF. CDR3 in DNA: TGCGCCAGCAGTGAGTACCTAGCGGGGGGCGACTCGGGGGAACGCACAGATACGCAGTATTTT.

The CDR3 spells CASSLWGDEKLFF. CDR3 DNA: TGTGCCAGCAGCCTTTGGGGCGATGAAAAACTGTTTTTT. J is TRBJ1-4 and V is TRBV7-9, with a tentative D call TRBD1 (5 bases). The CDR3 is 13 residues long. Germline assignment: CDR1 SEHNR and CDR2 FQNEAQ (reference sequence). V was cut by 5 bases and J by 6 bases, with 10 bases left in between.

The chain recombines TRBV6-5 with TRBJ1-5, with 12 bases that match TRBD1. V was clipped by 5 bases and J by 7 bases; unmatched bases: 6. This CDR3 is 15 amino acids long. CDR1 and CDR2 from the germline V gene are MNHEY and SVGAGI. This CDR3 is CASSRDRGLQQPQHF. The DNA of the CDR3 is TGTGCCAGCAGTAGGGACAGGGGGCTCCAACAGCCCCAGCATTTT.

The chain combines TRBV3-1 (or the pseudogene TRBV3-2) with TRBJ2-7; D possibly corresponds to TRBD1 (6 bases). This CDR3 comprises 14 residues. V lost 5 bases and J 8 bases, leaving 19 bases between the germline ends. Germline V gene data show CDR1 as LGHDT and CDR2 as YNNKEL (reference sequence). This chain's CDR3 is CASSLTDSQSKQYF. As DNA, the CDR3 is TGTGCCAGCAGCTTGACGGACAGCCAAAGCAAGCAGTACTTC.

The chain employs TRBV4-1 and TRBJ1-2; the D gene is possibly TRBD1 (6 bases). The CDR3 extends over 15 amino acids. The germline V gene encodes CDR1 MGHRA and CDR2 YSYEKL. Trimming pared 0 bases from V and 4 bases from J, leaving 12 bases between. CDR3 amino acids: CASSQERKGVYGYTF. CDR3 DNA: TGCGCCAGCAGCCAAGAACGAAAGGGGGTCTATGGCTACACCTTC.

This sequence joins TRBV2 and TRBJ2-6, with TRBD1 as a possible D gene (5 bases). CDR1 is SNHLY and CDR2 is FYNNEI in the germline V gene. Trimming took 5 bases from V and 2 from J, leaving 25 bases between them. CDR3 size: 20 residues. CDR3 DNA sequence: TGTGCCAGCAGTTCGATAGTTCAAACAGGCAGGGTCCCTGGGGCCAACGTCCTGACTTTC. Translated: CASSSIVQTGRVPGANVLTF.

The rearrangement links TRBV4-2 to TRBJ2-3, with 9 positions matching TRBD2. V lost 0 bases and J lost 6; bases outside the gene matches: 7. The germline V gene has CDR1 LGHNA and CDR2 YNFKEQ. This CDR3 has 16 residues. CDR3 bases: TGTGCCAGCAGCCAAGAGGCAGCGGGGGGTTCGGATACGCAGTATTTT. Translation gives CASSQEAAGGSDTQYF.

This clone appeared once. V usage is TRBV4-2 and J usage is TRBJ1-3, with D hard to call. The CDR3 runs 16 residues. V lost 5 bases to trimming and J lost 2 bases, with 16 bases between them. Germline V gives CDR1 LGHNA, CDR2 YNFKEQ. CDR3 in amino acids: CASSYREDGAGNTIYF. The CDR3, as DNA: TGTGCCAGCAGCTATAGGGAGGACGGCGCTGGAAACACCATATATTTT.

This clone was seen only a few times. The rearrangement joins TRBV20-1 to TRBJ2-1, with 9 bases lining up with TRBD2. The CDR3 extends over 14 amino acids. Germline values: CDR1 DFQATT, CDR2 SNEGSKA (reference sequence). J gave up 4 bases and V 3 bases, and 4 bases lay outside the gene matches. In nucleotides, the CDR3 is TGCAGTGCTAGTTCTAGCGGGGTTTACAATGAGCAGTTCTTC. It codes for CSASSSGVYNEQFF.